This T cell receptor (beta chain) was recorded in a study of blood T cell repertoires in COVID-19. Looking at the study overall: Samples taken during acute and convalescent COVID-19 were collected in the United States, Italy and Spain.

This CDR3 comprises 15 residues. In the source study's methods: By means of reference gene primer amplification, nucleated cell counts were estimated. Profiling relied on immunoSEQ multiplex PCR, and the TCRdb table lists in-frame clones only, not all of them. V and J calls and clone size follow that table, whereas D and trimming were derived from the DNA. The sample gives approximately 160,000 clones, 90% of which show up once; over 15% is in the top ten. This receptor was obtained from a man between 60 and 75 years old with active or convalescent COVID-19. Sequenced material: peripheral blood. This chain connects TRBV1 to TRBJ1-1. TRBV1 is a known pseudogene. CDR3 bases: TGCACCAGCAGCCAATGGGGAGCAAAGAACACTGAAGCTTTCTTT. It specifies CTSSQWGAKNTEAFF.